This TCR beta chain was recovered during a study of T-cell memory formation after mild COVID-19. Looking at the study overall: TCR clusters mostly belonged to single donors.

The CDR3 is 16 residues long. CDR1 and CDR2 from the germline V gene are SGDLS and YYNGEE. Trimming pared 6 bases from V and 3 bases from J, leaving 21 bases between. Only a few counts were recorded for this clonotype. In TCRdb, the 5' RACE reads were re-called with MiXCR into one record per CDR3 protein. Of 85,000 to 130,000 distinct CDR3 sequences listed, about a sixth are singletons. The clonotype was recovered from an adult woman who had mild COVID-19 (a few samples of this study predate the infection). Cell type and time point are not known. The sequencing sample was made of PBMCs or a T cell subset sorted from them (not recorded which). The chain uses TRBV9 and TRBJ1-1; D might be TRBD1 (6 bases). CDR3 protein: CASTKSDSPMDTEAFF. CDR3 bases: TGTGCCAGCACCAAATCGGACAGCCCCATGGACACTGAAGCTTTCTTT.